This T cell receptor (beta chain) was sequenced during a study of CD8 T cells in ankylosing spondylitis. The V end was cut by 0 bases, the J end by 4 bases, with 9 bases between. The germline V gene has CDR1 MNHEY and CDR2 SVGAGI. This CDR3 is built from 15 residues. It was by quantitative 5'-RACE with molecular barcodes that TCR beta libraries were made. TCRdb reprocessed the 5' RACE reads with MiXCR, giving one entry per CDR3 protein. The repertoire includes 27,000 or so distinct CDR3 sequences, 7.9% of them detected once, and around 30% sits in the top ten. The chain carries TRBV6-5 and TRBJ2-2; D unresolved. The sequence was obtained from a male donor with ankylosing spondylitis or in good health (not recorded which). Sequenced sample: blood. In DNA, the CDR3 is TGTGCCAGCAGTTACTCGCCCTGGGCCACCGGGGAGCTGTTTTTT. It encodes CASSYSPWATGELFF.